This is a list of T cell receptor beta chains from one sample in a study of blood T cells in healthy people across ages. TCRdb re-called the 5' RACE reads through MiXCR, storing one row per CDR3 protein. Seen here are hundreds of thousands of distinct CDR3 sequences, about 30% observed once, and the top ten hold 15% to 18%. Material: blood. These receptors were taken from a woman older than 75 in good health. The CDR3 runs from the conserved cysteine through the conserved F or W. The D gene is left open where the match is weak. Some rows have no size entry. The others give once, few or many, or a class for an expanded clone.

v_gene,abundance,j_gene,d_gene,CDR3nt,CDR3aa
TRBV5-1,many,TRBJ1-1,NA,TGCGCCAGCAGCTCCGGGGCCCCCCCTAATGAAGCTTTCTTT,CASSSGAPPNEAFF
TRBV28,NA,TRBJ1-1,NA,TGTGCCACCAGTTTAAGCTTGTACACTGAAGCTTTCTTT,CATSLSLYTEAFF
TRBV15,many,TRBJ2-5,NA,TGTGCCACCAGCAGAGGAGGGGGGAACGAAGAGACCCAGTACTTC,CATSRGGGNEETQYF
TRBV5-1,many,TRBJ2-1,TRBD2,TGCGCCAGCAGCTGGGGAGGTGGGACCGGGACTACCGACAATGAGCAGTTCTTC,CASSWGGGTGTTDNEQFF
TRBV27,many,TRBJ2-2,NA,TGTGCCAGCAGTACGCAGAACACCGGGGAGCTGTTTTTT,CASSTQNTGELFF
TRBV30,few,TRBJ1-5,NA,TGTGCCTGGAGCCACCGGAGTGGGGGTCAGCCCCAGCATTTT,CAWSHRSGGQPQHF
TRBV20-1,many,TRBJ1-5,NA,TGCAGTGCAGTTGACAGGAGCGGCTTTGAGCAGCCCCAGCATTTT,CSAVDRSGFEQPQHF
TRBV28,NA,TRBJ2-3,TRBD2,TGTGCCAGCAGTACTTGGACTAGCGGATTCTCCTTCACAGATGCGCAGTATTTT,CASSTWTSGFSFTDAQYF
TRBV7-9,few,TRBJ1-1,TRBD1,TGTGCCAGCAGCTTAGGGACAGGGATGGGGACTGAAGCTTTCTTT,CASSLGTGMGTEAFF
TRBV20-1,few,TRBJ2-4,TRBD2,TGCAGTGCTAGCGGGAGGGACCCAAACATTCAGTACTTC,CSASGRDPNIQYF
TRBV9,many,TRBJ2-7,NA,TGTGCCAGCAGCGTAGAGGCCAGCGACCGGACGTTATCCTACGAGCAGTACTTC,CASSVEASDRTLSYEQYF
TRBV6-1,NA,TRBJ2-5,NA,TGTACCAGCAGCGGAACCCGGGCAGGGGTTAGGGAGTACTTC,CTSSGTRAGVREYF
TRBV5-1,many,TRBJ2-2,NA,TGCGCCAGCAGCTGGAACACCGGGGAGCTGTTTTTT,CASSWNTGELFF
TRBV4-1,NA,TRBJ2-3,NA,TGCGCCAGCAGCCAAGGCCCCCTGGGGGGGCCACGCACAGATACGCAGTATTTT,CASSQGPLGGPRTDTQYF
TRBV20-1,many,TRBJ1-2,NA,TGCAGTGCTAGAGACCATTCGACAGTTCATGGCTACACCTTC,CSARDHSTVHGYTF
TRBV5-1,many,TRBJ2-1,NA,TGCGCCAGCAGCATAACAGGGATCTCATCCCATGAGCAGTTCTTC,CASSITGISSHEQFF
TRBV4-1,many,TRBJ2-7,TRBD2,TGCGCTTCGGGGGGACCAAGGGACGAGCAGTACTTC,CASGGPRDEQYF
TRBV6-2/TRBV6-3,few,TRBJ1-6,NA,TGTGCCAGCAGGTCCGACGGCTATAATTCACCCCTCCACTTT,CASRSDGYNSPLHF
TRBV7-9,NA,TRBJ1-2,NA,TGTGCCAGCAGCCCCCCGGGAGGGCGAAACTCCGGGGGCTACACCTTC,CASSPPGGRNSGGYTF
TRBV19,NA,TRBJ2-7,TRBD2,TGTGCCAGTAGTATGACTAGCGGGGGCGAGCAGTACTTC,CASSMTSGGEQYF
TRBV7-2,once,TRBJ2-3,NA,TGTGCCAGCAGCTTAGCCCGACTAGACACGTCAGATACGCAGTATTTT,CASSLARLDTSDTQYF
TRBV20-1,NA,TRBJ1-2,NA,TGCAGTGCTAGCCCACAGGTCCTAGCTAACTATGGCTACACCTTC,CSASPQVLANYGYTF
TRBV12-3/TRBV12-4,NA,TRBJ2-3,TRBD1,TGTGCCAGCAGCCCAGGGACAGGGGGCAGAGCAGATACGCAGTATTTT,CASSPGTGGRADTQYF
TRBV7-3,NA,TRBJ2-2,TRBD2,TGTGCCAGCAGCTACCTCGGCGGGGGGGCCACCGGGGAGCTGTTTTTT,CASSYLGGGATGELFF
TRBV6-2/TRBV6-3,NA,TRBJ2-5,NA,TGTGCCACGGGAAGGAGGGCTCGAGAGACCCAGTACTTC,CATGRRARETQYF
TRBV5-1,many,TRBJ2-1,NA,TGCGCCAGCAGGGTCGGGCTAGGGAGACAAGAGCAGTTCTTC,CASRVGLGRQEQFF
TRBV20-1,NA,TRBJ2-7,TRBD2,TGCAGTGCTTTGGCGGGGGGAGCAACCTACGAGCTGTACTTC,CSALAGGATYELYF
TRBV29-1,NA,TRBJ1-1,NA,TGCAGCGGTGAGGGGCGGAACACTGAAGCTTTCTTT,CSGEGRNTEAFF
TRBV7-9,many,TRBJ2-1,NA,TGTGCCAGCAGCTTACGGGGAACGGGGGCAAGCTCGCGGGGCAATGAGCAGTTCTTC,CASSLRGTGASSRGNEQFF